These 13 T cell receptor beta chains share one sample of origin, sequenced in a study of radiation and T cells in renal cell carcinoma. The table came from immunoSEQ multiplex PCR; TCRdb's copy has only in-frame clones and leaves some out. The data hold around 95,000 clones, with around 83% observed a single time. Specified time point: blood 4 weeks post-SBRT, at nephrectomy. Treatment: 15 Gy SBRT to primary tumor, nephrectomy 4 weeks later. The input for sequencing was blood, taken from a patient whose treatment included radiotherapy and nephrectomy. The origin of the receptors is a man in his 60s with renal cell carcinoma.

This clone occurred once. Here the CDR3 DNA reads TGTGCCAGCTCACCACTATCTAGCGGGAGCACCTACGAGCAGTACTTC. Encoded protein: CASSPLSSGSTYEQYF. The chain has TRBV18 and TRBJ2-7; 10 nucleotides align to TRBD2. The J segment lost 2 bases and the V segment lost 1 base, leaving 5 bases of the junction unmatched. CDR3 size: 16 residues. Germline CDR1 is KGHSH and CDR2 is LQKENI.

This clone was seen only a few times. The chain joins TRBV2 to TRBJ2-1, with 9 bases identical to TRBD1. From germline, CDR1 is SNHLY and CDR2 FYNNEI. This CDR3 is built from 18 residues. With 6 bases clipped from V and 7 bases from J, the junction kept 19 bases outside the gene matches. The CDR3, as DNA: TGTGCCAGCAGAGCCACATTACAGGGGGCTGCGGGTCGGAATGAGCAGTTCTTC. It translates to CASRATLQGAAGRNEQFF.

In DNA, the CDR3 is TGTGCCAGCAGTCCGGCAGGGAGACTCACAGATACGCAGTATTTT. This codes for CASSPAGRLTDTQYF. The chain joins TRBV2 to TRBJ2-3; D is possibly TRBD1 or TRBD2 (5 bases each). Deletions cut 5 bases from V and 2 bases from J, with 14 bases between. Germline V gene data show CDR1 as SNHLY and CDR2 as FYNNEI. This CDR3 comprises 15 residues.

The chain links TRBV7-8 to TRBJ2-1; 7 positions match TRBD2. Germline V gives CDR1 SGHVS, CDR2 FQNEAQ. The CDR3 is made up of 16 amino acids. V gave up 5 bases and J gave up 5 bases; unmatched junction bases: 12. Written as DNA, the CDR3 is TGTGCCAGCAGCCTCAGACTAGCAGATCCAAACAATGAGCAGTTCTTC. Its protein product is CASSLRLADPNNEQFF. Supplemented by reference TRBV7-8 and TRBJ2-1, the full variable domain reads GAGVSQSPRYKVAKRGQDVALRCDPISGHVSLFWYQQALGQGPEFLTYFQNEAQLDKSGLPSDRFFAERPEGSVSTLKIQRTQQEDSAVYLCASSLRLADPNNEQFFGPGTRLTVL.

The rearrangement joins TRBV2 to TRBJ1-4; D ambiguous. The CDR3 has 13 amino acids. Per the germline V gene, CDR1 is SNHLY and CDR2 is FYNNEI. Trimming cost V 7 bases and J 8 bases, with 14 bases left between them. The CDR3 reads CASIPAFQEKLFF. The CDR3, as DNA: TGTGCCAGCATCCCGGCGTTTCAAGAAAAACTGTTTTTT.

Worth noting for this clone: One junction end does not reproduce the germline sequence, and a read error may be involved. The chain carries TRBV5-1 and TRBJ2-7; TRBD1 aligns across 12 bases. Looked up from germline, CDR1 is SGHRS and CDR2 is YFSETQ. This CDR3 is 16 amino acids long. The CDR3 DNA sequence: TGCGCCAGCAGCTTGGCGGGACAGGGGGCTCGAGGGCCGAAAGACTTC. Residues: CASSLAGQGARGPKDF.

The CDR3 DNA reads as TGTGCCAGCACTTTTCCGGACGGTGTTAGCACAGATACGCAGTATTTT. It yields the protein CASTFPDGVSTDTQYF. This chain connects TRBV27 to TRBJ2-3; D not resolved. Germline CDR1 reads MNHEY; CDR2 reads SMNVEV (reference sequence). V was trimmed by 7 bases and J by 0 bases, leaving 17 bases between them. CDR3 length: 16 amino acids.

The chain has TRBV7-6 and TRBJ1-5; 7 nucleotides align to TRBD1. Trimming took 0 bases from V and 0 from J; bases not matched to a gene: 14. This CDR3 contains 20 residues. Germline CDR1 and CDR2: SGHVS and FNYEAQ. The CDR3 nucleotides are TGTGCCAGCAGCTTAGCGGAGAGGTTCAGGGGGAAATATAGCAATCAGCCCCAGCATTTT. This translates into CASSLAERFRGKYSNQPQHF.

The chain uses TRBV10-2 and TRBJ2-1; TRBD2 aligns across 11 bases. Germline V gene lookup returns CDR1 WSHSY and CDR2 SAAADI. CDR3 size: 22 residues. The ends lost 1 base at V and 3 bases at J; junction bases unmatched: 20. DNA of the CDR3: TGCGCCAGCAGTGAGTGGGGACTAGCGGATAAGGTACTAAGGTGGGGCTACAATGAGCAGTTCTTC. Translated, it gives CASSEWGLADKVLRWGYNEQFF.

This chain links TRBV28 with TRBJ1-4; 8 nucleotides agree with TRBD1. Germline V gene lookup returns CDR1 MDHEN and CDR2 SYDVKM. Trimming at V came to 2 bases and at J to 1 base, leaving 6 bases not matched to a gene. The CDR3 runs 17 residues. DNA for the CDR3: TGTGCCAGCAGTTTAATGGGACAGGCGAGAACTAATGAAAAACTGTTTTTT. Translated, it gives CASSLMGQARTNEKLFF.

The rearrangement joins TRBV10-3 to TRBJ2-5, with TRBD1 matching over 7 bases. TRBJ2-7 explains the end of the DNA better; the J call may be wrong. The germline V gene has CDR1 ENHRY and CDR2 SYGVKD. The CDR3 has 12 residues. The CDR3 protein is CATTGSPYEQYF. The CDR3 DNA sequence: TGTGCCACGACAGGGTCTCCCTACGAGCAGTACTTC.

The V call is TRBV7-9, the J call TRBJ1-2; D unclear. The CDR3 loop spans 14 amino acids. V was pared by 5 bases and J by 4 bases, with 14 bases between. CDR1 and CDR2 (germline): SEHNR, FQNEAQ (reference sequence). The CDR3 here is CASSASLPIYGYTF. DNA of the CDR3: TGTGCCAGCAGCGCAAGCCTCCCTATCTATGGCTACACCTTC. The full variable domain, completed using reference TRBV7-9 and TRBJ1-2, is DTGVSQNPRHKITKRGQNVTFRCDPISEHNRLYWYRQTLGQGPEFLTYFQNEAQLEKSRLLSDRFSAERPKGSFSTLEIQRTEQGDSAMYLCASSASLPIYGYTFGSGTRLTVV.

This chain links TRBV6-6 with TRBJ1-3, with D unclear. Germline-derived CDR1 and CDR2 are MNHNY and SVGAGI (reference sequence). The CDR3 is made up of 10 amino acids. The germline V and J ends were trimmed by 6 bases and 4 bases, with 1 base remaining between them. The CDR3 region has the DNA TGTGCCAGCAGAGGAAACACCATATATTTT. Protein product: CASRGNTIYF.